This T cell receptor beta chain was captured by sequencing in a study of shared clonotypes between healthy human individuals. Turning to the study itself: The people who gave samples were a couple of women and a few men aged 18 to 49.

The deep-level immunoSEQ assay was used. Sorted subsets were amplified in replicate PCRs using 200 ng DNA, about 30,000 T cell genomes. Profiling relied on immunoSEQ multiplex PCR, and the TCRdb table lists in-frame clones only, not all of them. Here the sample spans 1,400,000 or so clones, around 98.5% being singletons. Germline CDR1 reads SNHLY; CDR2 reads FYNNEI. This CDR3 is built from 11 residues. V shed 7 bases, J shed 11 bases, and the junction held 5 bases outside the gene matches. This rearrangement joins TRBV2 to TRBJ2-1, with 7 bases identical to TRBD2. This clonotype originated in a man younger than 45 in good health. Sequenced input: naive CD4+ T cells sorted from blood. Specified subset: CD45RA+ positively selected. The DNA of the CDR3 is TGTGCCAGCACTTCCAGCGGGAAGCAGTTCTTC. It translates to CASTSSGKQFF.